Listed below are T cell receptor beta chains from one sample, sequenced in a study of early T cells in non-severe SARS-CoV-2 infection. A single record per CDR3 protein comes from TCRdb applying MiXCR to the 5' RACE reads. The sample has around 80,000 distinct CDR3 sequences; roughly an eighth are singletons. Sequencing input: whole blood. These receptors originate from an adult who was a healthcare worker with PCR-confirmed SARS-CoV-2 infection or an uninfected control (not recorded which). Both conserved end residues are part of each CDR3. A D gene is named only where the DNA matches it firmly. Not every row has a clone size; where given, it reads once, few, many or a size class.

TRBJ1-5 TRBV20-1 NA NA CSASGDDQPQHF TGCAGTGCTAGTGGGGATGATCAGCCCCAGCATTTT
TRBJ1-1 TRBV6-1 TRBD1 many CASRATGKTEAFF TGTGCCAGCAGAGCGACAGGGAAGACTGAAGCTTTCTTT
TRBJ2-5 TRBV7-9 NA NA CASSLGKLDFETQYF TGTGCCAGCAGCTTAGGAAAACTAGATTTCGAGACCCAGTACTTC
TRBJ2-1 TRBV9 NA few CASSVGGSHYNEQFF TGTGCCAGCAGCGTAGGGGGGTCCCACTACAATGAGCAGTTCTTC
TRBJ2-3 TRBV6-5 NA NA CASSYLTRTDTQYF TGTGCCAGCAGTTATCTAACCCGCACAGATACGCAGTATTTT
TRBJ1-5 TRBV14 NA many CASSQDQEQQPQHF TGTGCCAGCAGCCAAGATCAAGAGCAACAGCCCCAGCATTTT
TRBJ2-2 TRBV29-1 NA many CSVERGSGGELFF TGCAGCGTTGAACGGGGTAGTGGCGGGGAGCTGTTTTTT
TRBJ2-7 TRBV2 TRBD1 few CASRPGDSYEQYF TGTGCCAGCAGGCCCGGGGACAGCTACGAGCAGTACTTC
TRBJ2-7 TRBV19 TRBD1 many CASSIVGQAYEQYF TGTGCCAGTAGTATAGTAGGACAGGCCTACGAGCAGTACTTC
TRBJ2-3 TRBV9 NA NA CASSVGGDTQYF TGTGCCAGCAGCGTAGGTGGAGATACGCAGTATTTT
TRBJ1-2 TRBV5-1 TRBD1 NA CASRGTVSSDGYTF TGCGCCAGCAGAGGGACAGTCTCCTCGGATGGCTACACCTTC
TRBJ1-1 TRBV29-1 NA NA CSVAVNTEAFF TGCAGCGTTGCCGTGAACACTGAAGCTTTCTTT
TRBJ2-4 TRBV2 NA NA CASKQGGDIQYF TGTGCCAGCAAGCAGGGAGGTGACATTCAGTACTTC
TRBJ1-1 TRBV7-9 NA NA CASSPQQGMNTEAFF TGTGCCAGCAGCCCGCAACAGGGCATGAACACTGAAGCTTTCTTT